Described below is a single T cell receptor beta chain sequence and its context. The antigen is not known. Germline lookup yields CDR1 LNHNV and CDR2 YYDKDF (reference sequence). The CDR3 is made up of 16 amino acids. V gave up 1 base and J gave up 5 bases; unmatched junction bases: 6. Adult Caucasians living in Nashville, Tennessee made up all of the donors. The data are from a study of shared clonotypes between healthy human individuals. The wider study: CD8 memory received one plate per donor, CD8 naive two, CD4 memory three and CD4 naive three.

Whole-study findings and limits: Memory subsets generally showed lower estimated richness than naive subsets. Sharing of clonotypes among donors was expected to vary with sequencing depth.

Clones were sequenced by immunoSEQ multiplex PCR, and TCRdb holds only the in-frame ones, with some missing. Among 2,500,000 or so clones listed, just over 90% were seen once. Sequenced input: naive CD4+ T cells sorted from blood. Subset given: CD45RA+ positively selected. This sequence originates from a man between 18 and 35 years old in good health. The chain recombines TRBV15 with TRBJ2-5; TRBD2 matches 11 bases. The CDR3 bases are TGTGCCACCAGCAGAGTAGCTAGCGGGGGGACGGAGACCCAGTACTTC. The encoded protein is CATSRVASGGTETQYF.